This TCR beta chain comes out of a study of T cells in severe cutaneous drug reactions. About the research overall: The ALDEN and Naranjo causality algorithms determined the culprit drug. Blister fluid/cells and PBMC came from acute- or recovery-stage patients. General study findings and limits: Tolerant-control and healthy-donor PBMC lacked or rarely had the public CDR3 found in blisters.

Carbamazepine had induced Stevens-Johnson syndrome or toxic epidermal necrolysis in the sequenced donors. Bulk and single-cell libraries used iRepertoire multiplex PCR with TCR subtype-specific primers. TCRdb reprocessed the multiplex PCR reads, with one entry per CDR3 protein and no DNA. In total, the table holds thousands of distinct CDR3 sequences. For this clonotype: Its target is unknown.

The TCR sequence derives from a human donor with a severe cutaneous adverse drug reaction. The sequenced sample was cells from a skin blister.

The CDR3 here is CSARDGGWSEAFF. The V gene is TRBV20-1, the J gene TRBJ1-1; the TCRdb call, TRBD1, lacks DNA for checking. CDR3 length: 13 amino acids. Germline lookup yields CDR1 DFQATT and CDR2 SNEGSKA (reference sequence).